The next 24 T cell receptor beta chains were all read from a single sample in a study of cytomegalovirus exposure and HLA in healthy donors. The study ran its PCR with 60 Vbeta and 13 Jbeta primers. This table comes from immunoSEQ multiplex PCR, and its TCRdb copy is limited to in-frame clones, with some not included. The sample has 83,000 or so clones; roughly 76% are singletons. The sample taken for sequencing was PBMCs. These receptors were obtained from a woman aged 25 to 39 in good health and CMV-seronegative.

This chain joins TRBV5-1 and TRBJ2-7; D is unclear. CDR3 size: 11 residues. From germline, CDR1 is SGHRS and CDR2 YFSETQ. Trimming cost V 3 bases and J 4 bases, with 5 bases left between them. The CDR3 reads CASSSAYEQYF. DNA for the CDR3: TGCGCCAGCAGCTCCGCGTACGAGCAGTACTTC.

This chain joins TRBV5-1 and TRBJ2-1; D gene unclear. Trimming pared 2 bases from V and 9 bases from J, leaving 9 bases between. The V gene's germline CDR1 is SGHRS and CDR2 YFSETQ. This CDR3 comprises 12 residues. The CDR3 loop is CASSLTTSEQFF. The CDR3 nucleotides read TGCGCCAGCAGCTTAACAACAAGTGAGCAGTTCTTC.

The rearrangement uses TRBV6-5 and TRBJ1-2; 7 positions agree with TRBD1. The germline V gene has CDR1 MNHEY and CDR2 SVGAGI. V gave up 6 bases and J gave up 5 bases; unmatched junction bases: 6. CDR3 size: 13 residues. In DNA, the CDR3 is TGTGCCAGCAGGCCACACAGGGGTTATGGCTACACCTTC. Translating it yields CASRPHRGYGYTF.

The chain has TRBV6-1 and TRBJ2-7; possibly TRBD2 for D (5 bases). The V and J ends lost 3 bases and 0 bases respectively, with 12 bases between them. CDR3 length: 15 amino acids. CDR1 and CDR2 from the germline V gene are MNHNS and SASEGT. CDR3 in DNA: TGTGCCAGCAGTGACCGCGGGTCAAGCTCCTACGAGCAGTACTTC. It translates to CASSDRGSSSYEQYF.

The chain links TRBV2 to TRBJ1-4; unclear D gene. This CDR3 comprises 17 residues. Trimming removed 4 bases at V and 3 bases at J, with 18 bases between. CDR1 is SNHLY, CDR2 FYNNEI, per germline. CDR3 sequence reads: CASSALTVWRANEKLFF. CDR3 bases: TGTGCCAGCAGTGCGTTAACAGTCTGGCGAGCTAATGAAAAACTGTTTTTT.

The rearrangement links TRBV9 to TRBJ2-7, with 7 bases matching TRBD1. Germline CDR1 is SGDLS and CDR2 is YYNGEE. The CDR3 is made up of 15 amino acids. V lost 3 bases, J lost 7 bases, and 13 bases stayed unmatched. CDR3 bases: TGTGCCAGCAGCGCCGACCCGGGACAGAAAACGGAGCAGTACTTC. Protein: CASSADPGQKTEQYF.

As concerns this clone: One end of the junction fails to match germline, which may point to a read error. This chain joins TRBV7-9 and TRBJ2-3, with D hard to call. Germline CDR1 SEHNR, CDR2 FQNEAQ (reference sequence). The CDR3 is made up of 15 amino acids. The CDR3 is CSSSLLPTNTDTQYF. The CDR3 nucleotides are TGTTCCAGCAGCTTACTTCCCACTAACACAGATACGCAGTATTTT.

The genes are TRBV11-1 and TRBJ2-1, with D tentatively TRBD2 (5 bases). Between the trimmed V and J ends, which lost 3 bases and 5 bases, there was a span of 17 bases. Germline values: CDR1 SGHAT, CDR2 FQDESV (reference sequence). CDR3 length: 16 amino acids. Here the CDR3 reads CASSFNQRNRDNEQFF. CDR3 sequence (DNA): TGTGCCAGCAGCTTTAATCAGCGGAACAGAGACAATGAGCAGTTCTTC.

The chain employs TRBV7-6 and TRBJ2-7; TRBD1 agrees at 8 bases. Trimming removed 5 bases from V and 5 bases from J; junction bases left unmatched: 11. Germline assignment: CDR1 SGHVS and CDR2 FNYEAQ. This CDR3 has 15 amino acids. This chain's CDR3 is CASSPRDRGAHEQYF. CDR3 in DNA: TGTGCCAGCAGCCCCCGTGACAGGGGAGCCCACGAGCAGTACTTC.

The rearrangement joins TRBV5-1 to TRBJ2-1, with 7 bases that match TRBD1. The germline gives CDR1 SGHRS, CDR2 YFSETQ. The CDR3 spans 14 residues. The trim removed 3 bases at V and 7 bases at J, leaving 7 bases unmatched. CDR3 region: CASSSGQVGNEQFF. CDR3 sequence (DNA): TGCGCCAGCAGCTCCGGACAGGTGGGGAATGAGCAGTTCTTC.

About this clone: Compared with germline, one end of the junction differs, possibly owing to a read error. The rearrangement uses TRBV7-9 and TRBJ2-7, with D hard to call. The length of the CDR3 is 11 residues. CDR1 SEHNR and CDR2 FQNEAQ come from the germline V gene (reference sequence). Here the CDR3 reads CSSSPGYEQYF. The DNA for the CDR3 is TGTTCCAGCAGCCCCGGCTACGAGCAGTACTTC.

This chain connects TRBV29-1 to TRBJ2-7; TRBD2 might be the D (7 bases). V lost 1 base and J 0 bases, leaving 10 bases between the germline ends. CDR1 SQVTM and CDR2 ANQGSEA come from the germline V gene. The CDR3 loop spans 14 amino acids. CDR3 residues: CSVEVRGASYEQYF. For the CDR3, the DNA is TGCAGCGTTGAAGTCCGGGGGGCCTCCTACGAGCAGTACTTC.

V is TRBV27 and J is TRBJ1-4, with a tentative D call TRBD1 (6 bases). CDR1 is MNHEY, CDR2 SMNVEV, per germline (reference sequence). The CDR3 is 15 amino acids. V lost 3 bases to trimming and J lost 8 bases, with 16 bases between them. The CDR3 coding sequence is TGTGCCAGCAGTTTGGTACAGGGCGGGTGGGAAAAACTGTTTTTT. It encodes CASSLVQGGWEKLFF. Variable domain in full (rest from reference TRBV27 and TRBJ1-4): EAQVTQNPRYLITVTGKKLTVTCSQNMNHEYMSWYRQDPGLGLRQIYYSMNVEVTDKGDVPEGYKVSRKEKRNFPLILESPSPNQTSLYFCASSLVQGGWEKLFFGSGTQLSVL.

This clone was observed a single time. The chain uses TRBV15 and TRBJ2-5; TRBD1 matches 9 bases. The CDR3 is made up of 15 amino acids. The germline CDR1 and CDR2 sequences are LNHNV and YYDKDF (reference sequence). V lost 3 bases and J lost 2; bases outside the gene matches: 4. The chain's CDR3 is CATSSGQGRQETQYF. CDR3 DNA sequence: TGTGCCACCAGCAGCGGACAGGGGAGACAAGAGACCCAGTACTTC.

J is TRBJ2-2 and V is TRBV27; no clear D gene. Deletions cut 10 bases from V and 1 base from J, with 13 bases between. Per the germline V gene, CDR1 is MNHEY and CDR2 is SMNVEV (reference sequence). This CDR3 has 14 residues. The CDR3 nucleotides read TGTGCCACCCTGCCCCACGGGAACACCGGGGAGCTGTTTTTT. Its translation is CATLPHGNTGELFF.

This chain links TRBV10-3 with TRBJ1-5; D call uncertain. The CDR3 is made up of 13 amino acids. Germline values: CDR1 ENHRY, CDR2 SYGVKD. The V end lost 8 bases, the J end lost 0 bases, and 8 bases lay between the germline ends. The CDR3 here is CAIQRDSNQPQHF. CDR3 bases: TGTGCCATCCAACGGGATAGCAATCAGCCCCAGCATTTT.

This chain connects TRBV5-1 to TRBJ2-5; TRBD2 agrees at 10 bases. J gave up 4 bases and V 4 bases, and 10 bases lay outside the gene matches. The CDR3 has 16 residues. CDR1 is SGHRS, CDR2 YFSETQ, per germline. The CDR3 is CASSTPVAGGRETQYF. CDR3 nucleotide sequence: TGCGCCAGCAGCACTCCGGTAGCGGGAGGACGAGAGACCCAGTACTTC. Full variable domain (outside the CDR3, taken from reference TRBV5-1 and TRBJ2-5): KAGVTQTPRYLIKTRGQQVTLSCSPISGHRSVSWYQQTPGQGLQFLFEYFSETQRNKGNFPGRFSGRQFSNSRSEMNVSTLELGDSALYLCASSTPVAGGRETQYFGPGTRLLVL.

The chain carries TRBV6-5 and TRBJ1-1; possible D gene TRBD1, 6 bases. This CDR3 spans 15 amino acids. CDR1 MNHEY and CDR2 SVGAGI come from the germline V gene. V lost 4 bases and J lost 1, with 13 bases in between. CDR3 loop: CASSSAGAPNTEAFF. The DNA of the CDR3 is TGTGCCAGCAGTTCCGCGGGGGCCCCGAACACTGAAGCTTTCTTT.

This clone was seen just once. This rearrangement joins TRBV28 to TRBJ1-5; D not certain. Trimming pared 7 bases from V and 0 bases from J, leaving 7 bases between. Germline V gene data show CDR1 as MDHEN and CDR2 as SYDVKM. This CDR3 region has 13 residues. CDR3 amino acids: CASTEDSNQPQHF. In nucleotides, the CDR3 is TGTGCCAGCACCGAGGATAGCAATCAGCCCCAGCATTTT.

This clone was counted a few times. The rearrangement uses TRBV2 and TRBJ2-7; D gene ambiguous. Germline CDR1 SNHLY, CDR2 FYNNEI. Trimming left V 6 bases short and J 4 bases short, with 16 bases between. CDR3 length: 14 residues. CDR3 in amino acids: CASRPFTGGYEQYF. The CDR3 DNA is TGTGCCAGCAGGCCTTTCACGGGTGGTTACGAGCAGTACTTC.

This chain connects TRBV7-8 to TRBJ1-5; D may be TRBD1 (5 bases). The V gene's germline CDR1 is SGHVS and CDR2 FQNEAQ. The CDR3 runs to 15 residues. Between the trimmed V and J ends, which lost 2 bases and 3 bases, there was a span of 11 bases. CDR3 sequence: CASSLRRENNQPQHF. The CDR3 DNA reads TGTGCCAGCAGCTTACGCAGGGAAAACAATCAGCCCCAGCATTTT.

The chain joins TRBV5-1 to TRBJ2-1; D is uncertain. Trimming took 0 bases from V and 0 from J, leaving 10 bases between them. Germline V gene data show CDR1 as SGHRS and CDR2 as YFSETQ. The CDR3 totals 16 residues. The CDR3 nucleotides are TGCGCCAGCAGCTTGGCCCCTGGCAGCTCCTACAATGAGCAGTTCTTC. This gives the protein CASSLAPGSSYNEQFF.

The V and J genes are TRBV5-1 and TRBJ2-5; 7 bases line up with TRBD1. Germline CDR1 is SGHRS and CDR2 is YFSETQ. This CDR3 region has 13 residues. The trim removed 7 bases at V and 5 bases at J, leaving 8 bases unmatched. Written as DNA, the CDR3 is TGCGCCAGCCGCAGAGGGGGCCGTGAGACCCAGTACTTC. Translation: CASRRGGRETQYF.

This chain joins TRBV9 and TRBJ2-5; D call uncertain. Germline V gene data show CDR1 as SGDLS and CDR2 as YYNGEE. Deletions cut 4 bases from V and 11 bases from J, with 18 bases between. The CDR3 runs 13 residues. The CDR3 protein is CASSPHGFVEQYF. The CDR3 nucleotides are TGTGCCAGCAGCCCGCACGGGTTTGTTGAGCAGTACTTC.